The 28 T cell receptor beta chains in this list originate from one sample, sequenced in a study of blood T cell repertoires in COVID-19 (dated by TCRdb to the early 2020s). The library was generated by the immunoSEQ multiplex PCR assay. TCRdb took this table from immuneACCESS and kept in-frame rearrangements with V and J called. Such tables lack part of the clones; where checked against another copy, unresolved V genes explain under half of the gap, and the rest is unexplained. Here the sample has about 180,000 clones; over 70% occur a single time. Of the sample, approximately 15% is held by the ten largest clones. The sequenced sample was PBMCs or T cells enriched from blood (not recorded which). The receptors originated from a man aged 55 to 70 who had been exposed to COVID-19.

This chain uses TRBV12-3 or TRBV12-4 with TRBJ1-2, with D possibly being TRBD1 (5 bases). The V end lost 8 bases, the J end lost 6 bases, and 13 bases lay between the germline ends. CDR3 length equals 12 residues. This CDR3 reads CASLMGLNGYTF. The CDR3, as DNA: TGTGCCAGCCTCATGGGGCTGAATGGCTACACCTTC.

The chain links TRBV11-2 to TRBJ2-2; 11 bases are a match to TRBD2. Per germline, CDR1 SGHAT and CDR2 FQNNGV. This CDR3 has 17 residues. V was pared by 2 bases and J by 4 bases, with 6 bases of the junction left unmatched. CDR3 amino acids: CASSLILAGGSTGELFF. CDR3 nucleotide sequence: TGTGCCAGCAGCTTAATCCTAGCGGGAGGATCCACCGGGGAGCTGTTTTTT.

The chain uses TRBV29-1 and TRBJ1-2; tentative D call: TRBD1 (5 bases). With 1 base removed from V and 2 bases from J, the gap between germline ends came to 11 bases. The CDR3 extends over 14 amino acids. Germline CDR1 SQVTM, CDR2 ANQGSEA. The CDR3: CSVEVQGVNYGYTF. The CDR3 DNA sequence: TGCAGCGTTGAAGTCCAGGGCGTGAACTATGGCTACACCTTC. Based on the CDR3 plus reference TRBV29-1 and TRBJ1-2, the full variable domain is SAVISQKPSRDICQRGTSLTIQCQVDSQVTMMFWYRQQPGQSLTLIATANQGSEATYESGFVIDKFPISRPNLTFSTLTVSNMSPEDSSIYLCSVEVQGVNYGYTFGSGTRLTVV.

The chain couples TRBV12-3 or TRBV12-4 to TRBJ1-5; TRBD1 is a possible D gene (6 bases). CDR3 length: 13 amino acids. The V gene lost 5 bases and the J gene lost 6 bases, with 11 bases spanning the gap. CDR3 DNA: TGTGCCAGCAGTCGGGGGGGGGCTCAGCCCCAGCATTTT. Translation gives CASSRGGAQPQHF.

V is TRBV15 and J is TRBJ2-2; D uncertain. The CDR3 has 15 amino acids. Per the germline V gene, CDR1 is LNHNV and CDR2 is YYDKDF (reference sequence). The V end lost 3 bases, the J end lost 3 bases, and 11 bases lay between the germline ends. In nucleotides, the CDR3 is TGTGCCACCAGCAGGGGTAGCAAACACACCGGGGAGCTGTTTTTT. As protein: CATSRGSKHTGELFF.

This chain uses TRBV6-4 with TRBJ2-1, with TRBD2 identical over 11 bases. Germline CDR1 MRHNA, CDR2 SNTAGT. The junction had 11 bases not matched to a gene; V was cut back by 7 bases and J by 9 bases. The CDR3 covers 15 residues. CDR3 in DNA: TGTGCCAGCAAACAGACTAGCGGGATAGGTGGTGAGCAGTTCTTC. It specifies CASKQTSGIGGEQFF.

This clone was picked up a small number of times. The J gene is TRBJ1-6, the V gene TRBV3-1 (or the pseudogene TRBV3-2), with 7 bases identical to TRBD1. This CDR3 spans 14 amino acids. J gave up 8 bases and V 3 bases, and 4 bases lay outside the gene matches. CDR1 is LGHDT, CDR2 YNNKEL, per germline (reference sequence). The CDR3, as DNA: TGTGCCAGCAGCCAGTACGGGACAGATTCACCCCTCCACTTT. It codes for CASSQYGTDSPLHF.

The chain is built from TRBV27 and TRBJ2-2; 10 positions agree with TRBD2. V shed 4 bases and J 6 bases; nucleotides not matched to a gene: 8. Germline CDR1 and CDR2: MNHEY and SMNVEV (reference sequence). The CDR3 spans 16 residues. This chain's CDR3 is CASSSSSGRWAGELFF. CDR3 nucleotides: TGTGCCAGCAGTTCCAGTAGCGGGAGGTGGGCCGGGGAGCTGTTTTTT.

The chain carries TRBV7-2 and TRBJ2-3, with D perhaps TRBD2 (5 bases). Germline CDR1 is SGHTA and CDR2 is FQGNSA. With 1 base removed from V and 10 bases from J, the gap between germline ends came to 15 bases. The CDR3 is 14 residues long. CDR3 coding DNA: TGTGCCAGCAGCTTAGTAGTAGCGCGCCCATCGCAGTATTTT. Its protein is CASSLVVARPSQYF.

The chain combines TRBV11-2 with TRBJ2-7; tentative D call: TRBD2 (5 bases). The CDR3 loop spans 15 amino acids. With 4 bases removed from V and 0 bases from J, the gap between germline ends came to 13 bases. CDR1 and CDR2 from the germline V gene are SGHAT and FQNNGV. The CDR3 here is CASSWTSPSSYEQYF. CDR3 nucleotide sequence: TGTGCCAGCAGCTGGACTTCCCCGAGCTCCTACGAGCAGTACTTC.

The chain has TRBV14 and TRBJ1-1; D uncertain. Germline V gene sequence: CDR1 SGHDN, CDR2 FVKESK. With 2 bases removed from V and 3 bases from J, the gap between germline ends came to 13 bases. The CDR3 consists of 15 residues. The CDR3 reads CASSQMSIFDTEAFF. For the CDR3, the DNA is TGTGCCAGCAGCCAAATGAGCATCTTCGACACTGAAGCTTTCTTT.

V and J are TRBV24-1 and TRBJ2-1, with 11 positions matching TRBD2. The CDR3 length is 16 residues. Germline CDR1 is KGHDR and CDR2 is SFDVKD. The ends lost 4 bases at V and 4 bases at J; junction bases unmatched: 5. This CDR3 reads CATSDPSGGRYNEQFF. Here the CDR3 DNA reads TGTGCCACCAGTGACCCTAGCGGGGGGCGATACAATGAGCAGTTCTTC.

This clone has more than one count but fewer than ten. V gene TRBV2 combines with J gene TRBJ2-7, with 10 positions matching TRBD2. Germline V CDR1 and CDR2: SNHLY, FYNNEI. The trim removed 6 bases at V and 1 base at J, leaving 6 bases unmatched. The CDR3 spans 15 residues. The CDR3 reads CASRTGTSVSYEQYF. CDR3 sequence (DNA): TGTGCCAGCAGGACCGGGACTAGCGTGTCCTACGAGCAGTACTTC.

The rearrangement joins TRBV30 to TRBJ2-7; no clear D. The V and J ends lost 0 bases and 0 bases respectively, with 6 bases between them. Germline CDR1 GTSNPN, CDR2 SVGIG (reference sequence). The CDR3 runs 13 residues. The CDR3 sequence: CAWSVQSSYEQYF. The CDR3 coding sequence is TGTGCCTGGAGTGTACAGTCCTCCTACGAGCAGTACTTC. Together with reference TRBV30 and TRBJ2-7, the CDR3 gives the full variable domain: SQTIHQWPATLVQPVGSPLSLECTVEGTSNPNLYWYRQAAGRGLQLLFYSVGIGQISSEVPQNLSASRPQDRQFILSSKKLLLSDSGFYLCAWSVQSSYEQYFGPGTRLTVT.

The rearrangement links TRBV19 to TRBJ1-2, with TRBD1 identical over 12 bases. The CDR3 totals 12 residues. Germline CDR1 and CDR2: LNHDA and SQIVND (reference sequence). The V gene end was trimmed by 7 bases and the J gene end by 14 bases; junction bases not matched to a gene: 8. CDR3 DNA sequence: TGTGCCAGTACCGGGACAGGGGGCTGGCAGACCTTC. It codes for CASTGTGGWQTF.

A note on this clone: Relative to the germline gene, one junction end is altered; a read error may explain this. V is TRBV28 and J is TRBJ2-7; 12 bases are a match to TRBD2. Germline CDR1 is MDHEN and CDR2 is SYDVKM. The length of the CDR3 is 16 residues. CDR3 sequence reads: CASNLSRTSGIHEQYF. The CDR3 region has the DNA TGTGCCAGCAATTTAAGTAGGACTAGCGGGATCCACGAGCAGTACTTC.

The table lists this clone with a few counts. The chain is built from TRBV7-2 and TRBJ2-7; 7 bases are a match to TRBD2. The germline CDR1 and CDR2 sequences are SGHTA and FQGNSA. This CDR3 region has 16 residues. Trimming took 2 bases from V and 1 from J; bases not matched to a gene: 8. The CDR3 DNA follows: TGTGCCAGCAGCTTACGGGGCGGGAGATTGTCCTACGAGCAGTACTTC. Its translation: CASSLRGGRLSYEQYF.

J is TRBJ2-3 and V is TRBV28; D is possibly TRBD1 (5 bases). The ends were cut back, 3 bases at V and 3 bases at J, with 25 bases in the middle. Germline V lookup: CDR1 MDHEN, CDR2 SYDVKM. CDR3 length: 19 residues. Here the CDR3 reads CASSFSPRANRRVTDTQYF. Written as DNA, the CDR3 is TGTGCCAGCAGTTTCTCTCCCAGGGCGAATCGTAGGGTGACAGATACGCAGTATTTT.

The chain links TRBV12-5 to TRBJ1-2, with 10 bases fitting TRBD1. Germline loops: CDR1 LGHNT, CDR2 FRNRAP. V was clipped by 4 bases and J by 4 bases; unmatched bases: 6. The CDR3 has 15 amino acids. The CDR3: CASGSPTGGGYGYTF. CDR3 DNA sequence: TGTGCTAGTGGTTCCCCGACAGGGGGCGGCTATGGCTACACCTTC.

This rearrangement joins TRBV5-1 to TRBJ2-3; the match to TRBD2 covers 10 bases. J gave up 1 base and V 4 bases, and 3 bases lay outside the gene matches. The CDR3 sequence is 15 residues long. Germline CDR1 reads SGHRS; CDR2 reads YFSETQ. CDR3 nucleotide sequence: TGCGCCAGCAGCCGGACTAGCGGACGCACAGATACGCAGTATTTT. This sequence encodes CASSRTSGRTDTQYF.

V gene TRBV11-2 combines with J gene TRBJ1-3; maybe TRBD1 (5 bases). Germline V gene data show CDR1 as SGHAT and CDR2 as FQNNGV. V lost 6 bases and J 0 bases, leaving 15 bases between the germline ends. The CDR3 has 16 residues. The CDR3 nucleotides read TGTGCCAGCAGAGCAACAGGCGCCCACTCTGGAAACACCATATATTTT. Its translation is CASRATGAHSGNTIYF.

The chain is built from TRBV7-2 and TRBJ1-3; TRBD1 might be the D (5 bases). CDR3 length: 15 amino acids. CDR1 and CDR2 (germline): SGHTA, FQGNSA. V was pared by 5 bases and J by 4 bases, with 15 bases between. The CDR3: CASSRLTDHGNTIYF. The CDR3 nucleotides read TGTGCCAGCAGCCGTTTGACAGATCACGGAAACACCATATATTTT.

V is TRBV5-4 and J is TRBJ1-6; D ambiguous. CDR1 is SGHNT, CDR2 YYREEE, per germline (reference sequence). V was pared by 4 bases and J by 8 bases, with 16 bases between. This CDR3 is 15 amino acids long. The CDR3 DNA reads TGTGCCAGCAGCCGGCAGGCCACCATGGATTCACCCCTCCACTTT. As protein: CASSRQATMDSPLHF.

Many counts were recorded for this clone. The gene calls are TRBV13 and TRBJ2-7, with 8 positions matching TRBD1. The CDR3 is 14 amino acids. CDR1 and CDR2 (germline): PRHDT, FYEKMQ (reference sequence). The V gene end was trimmed by 3 bases and the J gene end by 2 bases; junction bases not matched to a gene: 3. CDR3 DNA sequence: TGTGCCAGCAGCTTGGGACAGGCCACCTACGAGCAGTACTTC. As protein: CASSLGQATYEQYF.

This sequence joins TRBV11-2 and TRBJ1-3; 9 positions agree with TRBD1. Germline V gene lookup returns CDR1 SGHAT and CDR2 FQNNGV. CDR3 length equals 17 residues. The ends lost 6 bases at V and 1 base at J; junction bases unmatched: 10. The DNA of the CDR3 is TGTGCCAGCAGGGGGGGGACAGGGCGAAGGTCTGGAAACACCATATATTTT. Translated: CASRGGTGRRSGNTIYF.

The rearrangement links TRBV6-2 or TRBV6-3 to TRBJ1-1, with TRBD1 identical over 7 bases. V lost 5 bases to trimming and J lost 6 bases; unmatched junction nucleotides: 12. The germline V gene encodes CDR1 MNHEY and CDR2 SVGEGT. The CDR3 is 15 residues long. CDR3 sequence reads: CASSATTGWVSEAFF. Here the CDR3 DNA reads TGTGCCAGCAGTGCTACGACAGGGTGGGTATCTGAAGCTTTCTTT.

The chain is built from TRBV6-5 and TRBJ1-1; 10 bases map to TRBD1. V shed 0 bases and J 10 bases; nucleotides not matched to a gene: 2. Germline CDR1 MNHEY, CDR2 SVGAGI. The CDR3 runs 13 residues. The CDR3 DNA sequence: TGTGCCAGCAGTTACTCGAGACAGGGGGCAGCTTTCTTT. Translating gives CASSYSRQGAAFF.

V gene TRBV7-3 combines with J gene TRBJ2-2, with 8 nucleotides matching TRBD1. With 6 bases clipped from V and 4 bases from J, the junction kept 4 bases outside the gene matches. The CDR3 contains 14 residues. The germline V gene encodes CDR1 SGHTA and CDR2 FQGTGA. CDR3 sequence (DNA): TGTGCCAGCAGTTTCGACAGGGGCACCGGGGAGCTGTTTTTT. Its protein is CASSFDRGTGELFF.